This passage covers 28 T cell receptor beta chains from one sample sequenced in a study of blood T cell repertoires in COVID-19. Produced via immunoSEQ multiplex PCR; TCRdb's table is partial and in-frame only. Found here are approximately 150,000 clones, over 75% of them singletons; the top ten hold roughly a tenth. The sample was peripheral blood. These receptors originate from a man aged 60 to 75 with active or convalescent COVID-19.

The V gene is TRBV11-2, the J gene TRBJ2-3; 8 bases are a match to TRBD2. The germline V gene encodes CDR1 SGHAT and CDR2 FQNNGV. V lost 0 bases to trimming and J lost 2 bases; unmatched junction nucleotides: 4. The length of the CDR3 is 16 residues. CDR3 in amino acids: CASSLEASGSTDTQYF. CDR3 sequence (DNA): TGTGCCAGCAGCTTAGAGGCTAGCGGGTCCACAGATACGCAGTATTTT.

This clone was observed a single time. The V call is TRBV29-1, the J call TRBJ2-2; 9 bases agree with TRBD1. Germline assignment: CDR1 SQVTM and CDR2 ANQGSEA. The CDR3 is made up of 15 amino acids. Trimming took 6 bases from V and 4 from J; bases not matched to a gene: 9. The CDR3 region has the DNA TGCAGCGTGGCCAACAACAGGGGGCCCACCGGGGAGCTGTTTTTT. As protein: CSVANNRGPTGELFF.

This clone was counted once. The chain uses TRBV6-2 or TRBV6-3 and TRBJ1-5; 10 bases line up with TRBD1. V was clipped by 2 bases and J by 5 bases; unmatched bases: 3. The CDR3 runs 15 residues. Germline CDR1 and CDR2: MNHEY and SVGEGT. The CDR3: CASSYQGQGYQPQHF. DNA of the CDR3: TGTGCCAGCAGTTACCAGGGACAGGGGTATCAGCCCCAGCATTTT.

The V gene is TRBV5-5, the J gene TRBJ1-6; TRBD1 aligns across 9 bases. In germline, CDR1 is SGHKS, CDR2 YYEKEE (reference sequence). Trimming cost V 3 bases and J 9 bases; bases outside gene matches: 4. There are 14 residues in the CDR3. The CDR3 DNA reads as TGTGCCAGCAGCTCCGGGACAGGGATTTCACCCCTCCACTTT. This codes for CASSSGTGISPLHF.

J is TRBJ2-4 and V is TRBV2; weak D call: TRBD1 (5 bases). Germline V CDR1 and CDR2: SNHLY, FYNNEI. V was pared by 4 bases and J by 0 bases, with 10 bases between. The CDR3 is 15 amino acids. The CDR3 DNA reads as TGTGCCAGCAGTGTAGGACATTTAGCCAAAAACATTCAGTACTTC. This codes for CASSVGHLAKNIQYF.

The chain links TRBV7-2 to TRBJ2-1, with 13 bases fitting TRBD2. V trimming: 4 bases; J trimming: 9 bases; junction bases outside the gene matches: 12. The CDR3 totals 17 residues. CDR1 and CDR2 from the germline V gene are SGHTA and FQGNSA. The CDR3 loop is CASSSLLAGGPVGEQFF. For the CDR3, the DNA is TGTGCCAGCAGCTCTCTACTAGCGGGAGGGCCTGTAGGTGAGCAGTTCTTC.

The chain carries TRBV7-2 and TRBJ2-1; TRBD2 matches 12 bases. The CDR3 sequence is 16 residues long. Germline CDR1 is SGHTA and CDR2 is FQGNSA. The V gene end was trimmed by 5 bases and the J gene end by 8 bases; junction bases not matched to a gene: 10. The CDR3 DNA reads as TGTGCCAGCAGCCGCTTCCTAGCGGGAGGGGCCCATGAGCAGTTCTTC. Translated, it gives CASSRFLAGGAHEQFF.

The gene calls are TRBV7-8 and TRBJ2-7, with 10 bases fitting TRBD2. The trim removed 4 bases at V and 6 bases at J, leaving 15 bases unmatched. Germline loops: CDR1 SGHVS, CDR2 FQNEAQ. This CDR3 spans 17 amino acids. DNA of the CDR3: TGTGCCAGCAGCTCCCCGGCAGGGCTAGCGGGAGCTGCCGAGCAGTACTTC. Its translation: CASSSPAGLAGAAEQYF.

This clone appeared a single time. This chain uses TRBV7-6 with TRBJ1-3, with D hard to call. CDR1 and CDR2 from the germline V gene are SGHVS and FNYEAQ. The CDR3 totals 13 residues. V shed 5 bases and J shed 0 bases, with 5 bases lying between them. CDR3 nucleotides: TGTGCCAGCAGCCCATCCTCTGGAAACACCATATATTTT. Its translation: CASSPSSGNTIYF.

This clone was picked up one time. The chain combines TRBV7-9 with TRBJ2-6; maybe TRBD1 (6 bases). The germline V gene has CDR1 SEHNR and CDR2 FQNEAQ (reference sequence). The CDR3 spans 18 residues. Between the trimmed V and J ends, which lost 2 bases and 0 bases, there was a span of 14 bases. CDR3 loop: CASSLFYRAHSGANVLTF. In nucleotides, the CDR3 is TGTGCCAGCAGCTTATTTTACAGGGCCCACTCTGGGGCCAACGTCCTGACTTTC.

This sequence joins TRBV15 and TRBJ1-5, with D possibly TRBD1 on 5 matching bases. This CDR3 has 17 amino acids. Trimming removed 4 bases from V and 1 base from J, with 17 bases in between. The V gene's germline CDR1 is LNHNV and CDR2 YYDKDF (reference sequence). CDR3 sequence (DNA): TGTGCCACCAGCATAGGACGGGGGGTGAGGAGCAATCAGCCCCAGCATTTT. Its translation is CATSIGRGVRSNQPQHF.

V usage is TRBV7-2 and J usage is TRBJ1-2; a possible D gene is TRBD1 (5 bases). The CDR3 contains 16 residues. From germline, CDR1 is SGHTA and CDR2 FQGNSA. V shed 7 bases and J shed 5 bases, with 23 bases lying between them. DNA for the CDR3: TGTGCCAGCACCCTTGTTGGGGGGTCTCTAGGGTATGGCTACACCTTC. It is translated as CASTLVGGSLGYGYTF.

CDR3 nucleotides: TGTGCCAGCTCACCATCGGGGTTAGAGACCCAGTACTTC. Translation gives CASSPSGLETQYF. The chain combines TRBV18 with TRBJ2-5, with D possibly being TRBD2 (5 bases). Per the germline V gene, CDR1 is KGHSH and CDR2 is LQKENI. The CDR3 has 13 amino acids. V was pared by 2 bases and J by 4 bases, with 8 bases between.

The genes are TRBV19 and TRBJ1-2, with 11 bases identical to TRBD1. The CDR3 length is 16 residues. The junction had 8 bases not matched to a gene; V was cut back by 4 bases and J by 4 bases. The germline CDR1 and CDR2 sequences are LNHDA and SQIVND (reference sequence). In nucleotides, the CDR3 is TGTGCCAGTAGTACCCCGGACAGGGGGCTGAGCTATGGCTACACCTTC. This encodes CASSTPDRGLSYGYTF. Complete variable domain (other parts from reference TRBV19 and TRBJ1-2): DGGITQSPKYLFRKEGQNVTLSCEQNLNHDAMYWYRQDPGQGLRLIYYSQIVNDFQKGDIAEGYSVSREKKESFPLTVTSAQKNPTAFYLCASSTPDRGLSYGYTFGSGTRLTVV.

The gene calls are TRBV6-2 or TRBV6-3 and TRBJ2-6; TRBD1 might be the D (5 bases). The V gene's germline CDR1 is MNHEY and CDR2 SVGEGT. V was pared by 0 bases and J by 0 bases, with 12 bases between. This CDR3 has 18 residues. CDR3: CASSYSSGLGSGANVLTF. The CDR3, as DNA: TGTGCCAGCAGTTACTCTTCAGGGTTGGGCTCTGGGGCCAACGTCCTGACTTTC.

Only a few counts were recorded for this clone. The J gene is TRBJ1-5, the V gene TRBV30, with 7 bases matching TRBD1. Looked up from germline, CDR1 is GTSNPN and CDR2 is SVGIG (reference sequence). The CDR3 loop spans 14 amino acids. Trimming cost V 2 bases and J 6 bases; bases outside gene matches: 7. The CDR3 spells CAWSLRGTAQPQHF. The CDR3 DNA sequence: TGTGCCTGGAGTCTCAGGGGGACAGCTCAGCCCCAGCATTTT.

V gene TRBV28 combines with J gene TRBJ2-7; the D is unclear. This CDR3 is 11 amino acids long. Trimming took off 3 bases at V and 5 bases at J, with 5 bases between the two ends. CDR1 is MDHEN and CDR2 is SYDVKM in the germline V gene. CDR3 coding DNA: TGTGCCAGCAGTTTTTCTGACGAGCAGTACTTC. Its translation: CASSFSDEQYF.

The rearrangement joins TRBV20-1 to TRBJ2-3; TRBD1 matches 9 bases. Germline V lookup: CDR1 DFQATT, CDR2 SNEGSKA (reference sequence). With 6 bases clipped from V and 12 bases from J, the junction kept 7 bases outside the gene matches. The CDR3 runs to 11 residues. This chain's CDR3 is CSAGTGSSQYF. Here the CDR3 DNA reads TGCAGTGCGGGGACAGGGTCGTCCCAGTATTTT.

The chain employs TRBV6-5 and TRBJ2-7, with D possibly matching TRBD1 (5 bases). V was shortened by 2 bases and J by 1 base, with 12 bases between the two germline ends. Germline CDR1 reads MNHEY; CDR2 reads SVGAGI. The length of the CDR3 is 15 residues. CDR3 in amino acids: CASSYRGWGSYEQYF. For the CDR3, the DNA is TGTGCCAGCAGTTACAGGGGCTGGGGTTCCTACGAGCAGTACTTC.

The chain employs TRBV6-5 and TRBJ2-7; 9 bases line up with TRBD1. Per germline, CDR1 MNHEY and CDR2 SVGAGI. The CDR3 loop spans 15 amino acids. After removal of 5 bases from V and 0 bases from J, the junction contained 5 bases not matched to a gene. The CDR3 here is CASSPVDRGSYEQYF. The CDR3 DNA follows: TGTGCCAGCAGTCCGGTGGACAGGGGCTCCTACGAGCAGTACTTC.

This clone showed up just a few times. This sequence joins TRBV18 and TRBJ2-1; 10 nucleotides line up with TRBD2. The CDR3 is made up of 15 amino acids. The ends lost 5 bases at V and 2 bases at J; junction bases unmatched: 3. Germline CDR1 and CDR2: KGHSH and LQKENI. As DNA, the CDR3 is TGTGCCAGCTCAGGGCTAGCGGGGGCCTACAATGAGCAGTTCTTC. It translates to CASSGLAGAYNEQFF.

The V gene is TRBV7-9, the J gene TRBJ2-1, with TRBD2 matching over 9 bases. CDR1 is SEHNR, CDR2 FQNEAQ, per germline (reference sequence). Trimming took 2 bases from V and 3 from J; bases not matched to a gene: 5. This CDR3 comprises 16 residues. The CDR3 protein is CASSLRPSGNYNEQFF. DNA of the CDR3: TGTGCCAGCAGCTTACGTCCTAGCGGGAACTACAATGAGCAGTTCTTC. Drawing the rest from reference TRBV7-9 and TRBJ2-1, the complete variable domain is DTGVSQNPRHKITKRGQNVTFRCDPISEHNRLYWYRQTLGQGPEFLTYFQNEAQLEKSRLLSDRFSAERPKGSFSTLEIQRTEQGDSAMYLCASSLRPSGNYNEQFFGPGTRLTVL.

V usage is TRBV19 and J usage is TRBJ2-5; D may be TRBD1 (5 bases). Trimming shortened V by 4 bases and J by 5 bases, and 14 bases separated the two germline ends. Germline V gene sequence: CDR1 LNHDA, CDR2 SQIVND (reference sequence). This CDR3 is 14 amino acids long. CDR3 region: CASSTPGNWETQYF. CDR3 in DNA: TGTGCCAGTAGTACACCAGGGAATTGGGAGACCCAGTACTTC.

This sequence joins TRBV12-3 or TRBV12-4 and TRBJ2-4; D gene ambiguous. The CDR3 sequence is 12 residues long. Trimming stripped 3 bases from V and 3 bases from J, with 3 bases between. For the CDR3, the DNA is TGTGCCAGCAGTTTCCGCAAAAACATTCAGTACTTC. Protein product: CASSFRKNIQYF.

The V and J genes are TRBV28 and TRBJ2-1; TRBD2 is a possible D gene (6 bases). Trimming took 6 bases from V and 7 from J, leaving 16 bases between them. Germline CDR1 and CDR2: MDHEN and SYDVKM. This CDR3 spans 14 amino acids. In DNA form, the CDR3 reads TGTGCCAGCAGCCGAGGAGGGTTTGAGAATGAGCAGTTCTTC. It yields the protein CASSRGGFENEQFF.

The chain recombines TRBV28 with TRBJ1-5, with D perhaps matching TRBD1 (6 bases). CDR1 MDHEN and CDR2 SYDVKM come from the germline V gene. Trimming took off 7 bases at V and 7 bases at J, with 20 bases between the two ends. The CDR3 extends over 15 amino acids. This chain's CDR3 is CASTFSGGARQPQHF. CDR3 bases: TGTGCCAGCACCTTCTCGGGGGGGGCTCGCCAGCCCCAGCATTTT.

The chain carries TRBV29-1 and TRBJ2-3; 15 nucleotides align to TRBD2. In germline, CDR1 is SQVTM, CDR2 ANQGSEA. The CDR3 covers 14 residues. V lost 5 bases to trimming and J lost 7 bases; unmatched junction nucleotides: 4. CDR3 DNA sequence: TGCAGCGTTAGGACTAGCGGGAGGGGAAATACGCAGTATTTT. Protein sequence: CSVRTSGRGNTQYF.

This chain connects TRBV7-6 to TRBJ2-2; the D gene is possibly TRBD2 (5 bases). The V end lost 0 bases, the J end lost 6 bases, and 5 bases lay between the germline ends. The CDR3 spans 13 residues. The germline V gene encodes CDR1 SGHVS and CDR2 FNYEAQ. CDR3 in DNA: TGTGCCAGCAGCTTAGCGGAGGCCGGGGAGCTGTTTTTT. Amino acid sequence: CASSLAEAGELFF.